The rows below give T cell receptor beta chains drawn from one sample of a study of long-term antiretroviral therapy in people with HIV. Sequenced by immunoSEQ multiplex PCR; TCRdb stores in-frame clones only, minus some. The sample lists roughly 25,000 clones; about four fifths were seen once. Sample: unsorted PBMCs, taken 1.1 years before starting antiretroviral therapy. The receptor set was obtained from a woman aged 25 to 45 with HIV. Each CDR3 is given with its conserved first and last residue. D genes are given only for firm matches. Part of the rows lack a size; the others show once, few, many or a class for expanded clones.

clone_size: NA; d_call: NA; j_call: TRBJ1-6; v_call: TRBV7-6; cdr3_nt: TGTGCCAGCAGCTCAGATGAAGATTCACCCCTCCACTTT; cdr3_aa: CASSSDEDSPLHF
clone_size: NA; d_call: NA; j_call: TRBJ2-3; v_call: TRBV9; cdr3_nt: TGTGCCAGCAGCGTCACCCTACGGGGCACAGATACGCAGTATTTT; cdr3_aa: CASSVTLRGTDTQYF
clone_size: NA; d_call: NA; j_call: TRBJ1-4; v_call: TRBV5-1; cdr3_nt: TGCGCCAGCAGCTTGGATTCGCTGGGGCGGGAAAAACTGTTTTTT; cdr3_aa: CASSLDSLGREKLFF
clone_size: NA; d_call: TRBD1; j_call: TRBJ2-6; v_call: TRBV2; cdr3_nt: TGTGCCAGCAGTGAATGGACAGGGGGTAGTGGGGCCAACGTCCTGACTTTC; cdr3_aa: CASSEWTGGSGANVLTF
clone_size: NA; d_call: TRBD2; j_call: TRBJ2-5; v_call: TRBV5-6; cdr3_nt: TGTGCCAGCAGCTTGTACGGGGGGGGACGCCAAGAGACCCAGTACTTC; cdr3_aa: CASSLYGGGRQETQYF
clone_size: NA; d_call: NA; j_call: TRBJ1-2; v_call: TRBV2; cdr3_nt: TGTGCCAGCAGTGAGTACGGGTCCAACTATGGCTACACCTTC; cdr3_aa: CASSEYGSNYGYTF
clone_size: NA; d_call: NA; j_call: TRBJ2-1; v_call: TRBV7-6; cdr3_nt: TGTGCCAGCAGCTTAGTAGCGGACTCCTACAATGAGCAGTTCTTC; cdr3_aa: CASSLVADSYNEQFF
clone_size: NA; d_call: NA; j_call: TRBJ2-5; v_call: TRBV7-7; cdr3_nt: TGTGCCAGCAGCCTAGGCGTTGGGGAGACCCAGTACTTC; cdr3_aa: CASSLGVGETQYF
clone_size: NA; d_call: NA; j_call: TRBJ2-1; v_call: TRBV13; cdr3_nt: TGTGCCAGCAGCTCCGGCTACAATGAGCAGTTCTTC; cdr3_aa: CASSSGYNEQFF
clone_size: NA; d_call: NA; j_call: TRBJ1-6; v_call: TRBV27; cdr3_nt: TGTGCCAGCAGTGGGAGGACAGTAACGTATGCTTCACCCCTCCACTTT; cdr3_aa: CASSGRTVTYASPLHF
clone_size: NA; d_call: NA; j_call: TRBJ1-2; v_call: TRBV6-1; cdr3_nt: TGTGCCAGCGGATCTATAATCTATGGCTACACCTTC; cdr3_aa: CASGSIIYGYTF
clone_size: NA; d_call: TRBD1; j_call: TRBJ1-6; v_call: TRBV11-1; cdr3_nt: TGTGCCAGCAGCTTAAACAGGGGATATTCACCCCTCCACTTT; cdr3_aa: CASSLNRGYSPLHF
clone_size: few; d_call: TRBD1; j_call: TRBJ2-2; v_call: TRBV7-9; cdr3_nt: TGTGCCAGCAGCCGGACGGGACAGGAGGCCGGGGAGCTGTTTTTT; cdr3_aa: CASSRTGQEAGELFF
clone_size: few; d_call: NA; j_call: TRBJ2-2; v_call: TRBV30; cdr3_nt: TGTGCCTGGAGTGCCGCACGGGGACCTGGGGGCGGGGAGCTGTTTTTT; cdr3_aa: CAWSAARGPGGGELFF
clone_size: NA; d_call: NA; j_call: TRBJ1-6; v_call: TRBV19; cdr3_nt: TGTGCCAGTAGTATTGCAGGCGCAAGCTCCTATAATTCACCCCTCCACTTT; cdr3_aa: CASSIAGASSYNSPLHF
clone_size: NA; d_call: NA; j_call: TRBJ1-2; v_call: TRBV6-1; cdr3_nt: TGTGCCAGCAGTGATCTGAGCCTAACCTTC; cdr3_aa: CASSDLSLTF
clone_size: NA; d_call: NA; j_call: TRBJ1-1; v_call: TRBV7-2; cdr3_nt: TGTGCCAGCAGCTTCAGGGCCCTTGAAGCTTTCTTT; cdr3_aa: CASSFRALEAFF
clone_size: NA; d_call: TRBD1; j_call: TRBJ1-1; v_call: TRBV5-8; cdr3_nt: TGTGCCAGCAGCTTGCGAATCCAGGGGGCAGGAAACACTGAAGCTTTCTTT; cdr3_aa: CASSLRIQGAGNTEAFF
clone_size: NA; d_call: NA; j_call: TRBJ2-5; v_call: TRBV4-1; cdr3_nt: TGCGCCAGCAGCCAAGTGGGCCGGCAGGTAGGTCAGGCACAAGAGACCCAGTACTTC; cdr3_aa: CASSQVGRQVGQAQETQYF
clone_size: NA; d_call: NA; j_call: TRBJ1-6; v_call: TRBV5-5; cdr3_nt: TGTGCCAGCAGCTTGCGCCTGGTTTTCCTCGATAATTCACCCCTCCACTTT; cdr3_aa: CASSLRLVFLDNSPLHF
clone_size: NA; d_call: TRBD2; j_call: TRBJ2-1; v_call: TRBV6-5; cdr3_nt: TGTGCCAGCAGCCCCCAGGCTAGCGGACACAATGAGCAGTTCTTC; cdr3_aa: CASSPQASGHNEQFF
clone_size: NA; d_call: TRBD1; j_call: TRBJ2-3; v_call: TRBV5-1; cdr3_nt: TGCGCCAGCAGCTTGAGGGGGCCGGGCACAGATACGCAGTATTTT; cdr3_aa: CASSLRGPGTDTQYF
clone_size: NA; d_call: NA; j_call: TRBJ1-3; v_call: TRBV30; cdr3_nt: TGTGCCTGGAGTGCTTCCAGTCCCGGAAACACCATATATTTT; cdr3_aa: CAWSASSPGNTIYF
clone_size: NA; d_call: TRBD1; j_call: TRBJ1-5; v_call: TRBV4-1; cdr3_nt: TGCGCCAGCAGCAAGGACAGGGGAAATCAGCCCCAGCATTTT; cdr3_aa: CASSKDRGNQPQHF
clone_size: NA; d_call: NA; j_call: TRBJ2-2; v_call: TRBV7-3; cdr3_nt: TGTGCCAGCAGCTTATCTTCCGGGGAGCTGTTTTTT; cdr3_aa: CASSLSSGELFF
clone_size: NA; d_call: TRBD2; j_call: TRBJ2-1; v_call: TRBV18; cdr3_nt: TGTGCCAGCTCGCCCGGGGGGGGCAGGTTTGATGAGCAGTTCTTC; cdr3_aa: CASSPGGGRFDEQFF
clone_size: NA; d_call: NA; j_call: TRBJ1-2; v_call: TRBV6-5; cdr3_nt: TGTGCCAGCAGTTACGGTTATGACTATGGCTACACCTTC; cdr3_aa: CASSYGYDYGYTF
clone_size: NA; d_call: NA; j_call: TRBJ2-1; v_call: TRBV7-6; cdr3_nt: TGTGCCAGCAGCCTCGGCACTTCAATAAATGAGCAGTTCTTC; cdr3_aa: CASSLGTSINEQFF
clone_size: NA; d_call: NA; j_call: TRBJ2-5; v_call: TRBV6-5; cdr3_nt: TGTGCCACTAACCCGGCAGACCAAGAGACCCAGTACTTC; cdr3_aa: CATNPADQETQYF
clone_size: NA; d_call: NA; j_call: TRBJ1-2; v_call: TRBV5-8; cdr3_nt: TGTGCCAGCACCTTGGGAAGGGGCCTTAACTATGGCTACACCTTC; cdr3_aa: CASTLGRGLNYGYTF
clone_size: NA; d_call: TRBD2; j_call: TRBJ2-5; v_call: TRBV11-2; cdr3_nt: TGTGCCAGCAGCCCGCATGACGGGGGGAAAGAGACCCAGTACTTC; cdr3_aa: CASSPHDGGKETQYF
clone_size: NA; d_call: NA; j_call: TRBJ2-7; v_call: TRBV5-6; cdr3_nt: TGTGCCAGCAGCTTGGATCATAGGGGGGGCGAGCAGTACTTC; cdr3_aa: CASSLDHRGGEQYF
clone_size: NA; d_call: NA; j_call: TRBJ2-1; v_call: TRBV2; cdr3_nt: TGTGCCAGCAGAGAGGACGTATACAATGAGCAGTTCTTC; cdr3_aa: CASREDVYNEQFF
clone_size: few; d_call: TRBD2; j_call: TRBJ2-5; v_call: TRBV29-1; cdr3_nt: TGCAGCGTTGATGAGGGAGGGGAGACCCAGTACTTC; cdr3_aa: CSVDEGGETQYF
clone_size: NA; d_call: NA; j_call: TRBJ2-2; v_call: TRBV5-5; cdr3_nt: TGTGCCAGCAGGTGGGGGCGGGAGAAGGGAACCGGGGAGCTGTTTTTT; cdr3_aa: CASRWGREKGTGELFF
clone_size: NA; d_call: NA; j_call: TRBJ1-5; v_call: TRBV5-1; cdr3_nt: TGCGCCAGCAGCTTTGGGGGGGACGGTCAGCCCCAGCATTTT; cdr3_aa: CASSFGGDGQPQHF
clone_size: few; d_call: NA; j_call: TRBJ1-2; v_call: TRBV7-6; cdr3_nt: TGTGCCAGCAGCGCCAGGGGACCTAACTATGGCTACACCTTC; cdr3_aa: CASSARGPNYGYTF
clone_size: NA; d_call: TRBD1; j_call: TRBJ1-2; v_call: TRBV5-1; cdr3_nt: TGCGCCAGCAGCTTCGGACAGGGCGATGGCTACACCTTC; cdr3_aa: CASSFGQGDGYTF
clone_size: NA; d_call: TRBD2; j_call: TRBJ2-1; v_call: TRBV4-1; cdr3_nt: TGCGCCAGCAGCCACGTAGACCCCGGGGGGGCGTACAATGAGCAGTTCTTC; cdr3_aa: CASSHVDPGGAYNEQFF
clone_size: NA; d_call: TRBD1; j_call: TRBJ2-1; v_call: TRBV7-2; cdr3_nt: TGTGCCAGCAGCTTAGCGGGGACAGGACGTCGGTACAATGAGCAGTTCTTC; cdr3_aa: CASSLAGTGRRYNEQFF
clone_size: NA; d_call: NA; j_call: TRBJ1-5; v_call: TRBV7-2; cdr3_nt: TGTGCCAGCAGCTTATTAGGGAAGGGGGATCAGCCCCAGCATTTT; cdr3_aa: CASSLLGKGDQPQHF
clone_size: once; d_call: NA; j_call: TRBJ1-1; v_call: TRBV7-6; cdr3_nt: TGTGCCAGCACCCCACCGGGGAACACTGAAGCTTTCTTT; cdr3_aa: CASTPPGNTEAFF
clone_size: NA; d_call: NA; j_call: TRBJ1-2; v_call: TRBV19; cdr3_nt: TGTGCCAGTAGTCCCCGGAGTGCCGGAGACTATGGCTACACCTTC; cdr3_aa: CASSPRSAGDYGYTF
clone_size: few; d_call: NA; j_call: TRBJ1-5; v_call: TRBV19; cdr3_nt: TGTGCCAGTAGTATAGGACACACTCAGCCCCAGCATTTT; cdr3_aa: CASSIGHTQPQHF
clone_size: NA; d_call: NA; j_call: TRBJ2-6; v_call: TRBV7-2; cdr3_nt: TGTGCCAGCAACCCTAAGGGCCGGGACGAGGCCAACGTCCTGACTTTC; cdr3_aa: CASNPKGRDEANVLTF
clone_size: NA; d_call: NA; j_call: TRBJ1-5; v_call: TRBV9; cdr3_nt: TGTGCCAGCAGCCCCTCGCTTGAACAGCCCCAGCATTTT; cdr3_aa: CASSPSLEQPQHF
clone_size: once; d_call: NA; j_call: TRBJ2-2; v_call: TRBV29-1; cdr3_nt: TGCAGCCCTGGGATTTTCAGGGTTAATTGCACCGGGGAGCTGTTTTTT; cdr3_aa: CSPGIFRVNCTGELFF
clone_size: NA; d_call: NA; j_call: TRBJ2-1; v_call: TRBV27; cdr3_nt: TGTGCCAGCAGTCCCCGTGGGTGGCGGCGGGAGCAGTTCTTC; cdr3_aa: CASSPRGWRREQFF
clone_size: NA; d_call: TRBD1; j_call: TRBJ1-2; v_call: TRBV6-1; cdr3_nt: TGTGCCAGCAGTGAAGCGTTCGCAGGGGGTACCTATGGCTACACCTTC; cdr3_aa: CASSEAFAGGTYGYTF
clone_size: NA; d_call: TRBD1; j_call: TRBJ1-4; v_call: TRBV5-6; cdr3_nt: TGTGCCAGCAGCTCCTGGACAGGAATAAATGAAAAACTGTTTTTT; cdr3_aa: CASSSWTGINEKLFF
clone_size: NA; d_call: NA; j_call: TRBJ2-3; v_call: TRBV19; cdr3_nt: TGTGCCAGTAGTATGAACGACATTAGATCTGCGGATACGCAGTATTTT; cdr3_aa: CASSMNDIRSADTQYF
clone_size: few; d_call: NA; j_call: TRBJ2-7; v_call: TRBV28; cdr3_nt: TGTGCCAGCAGTTTAGGGGTCACCTACGAGCAGTACTTC; cdr3_aa: CASSLGVTYEQYF
clone_size: NA; d_call: TRBD1; j_call: TRBJ1-6; v_call: TRBV6-5; cdr3_nt: TGTGCCAGCAGTTACTTGGACAGGGATAATTCACCCCTCCACTTT; cdr3_aa: CASSYLDRDNSPLHF
clone_size: NA; d_call: NA; j_call: TRBJ2-1; v_call: TRBV6-1; cdr3_nt: TGTGCCAGCAGCACCGGACAGATTTACAATGAGCAGTTCTTC; cdr3_aa: CASSTGQIYNEQFF